The sequence of this T cell receptor (beta chain) was determined in a study of blood T cell repertoires in COVID-19. About the research overall: The United States, Italy and Spain supplied acute and convalescent COVID-19 samples. T cells, B-cell-depleted T cells, or PBMCs supplied cDNA or gDNA.

In the original processing: Estimation of nucleated cell counts was performed using reference gene primer amplification. The protocol was immunoSEQ multiplex PCR, while the TCRdb copy is restricted to in-frame clones and leaves out a portion. D and trimming were read from the DNA, whereas the V and J calls and clone size are those reported in that table. The table shows about 74,000 clones, with under 95% occurring only once. In germline, CDR1 is LGHDT, CDR2 YNNKEL (reference sequence). This CDR3 has 16 residues. V gave up 5 bases and J gave up 4 bases; unmatched junction bases: 8. The specimen was peripheral blood. The receptor comes from a human donor in a cohort sampled during active COVID-19. V and J are TRBV3-1 (or the pseudogene TRBV3-2) and TRBJ2-6; 7 positions match TRBD1. The CDR3 DNA follows: TGTGCCAGCAGCAAAGCAAGGGGGCCAGGGGCCAACGTCCTGACTTTC. Its translation: CASSKARGPGANVLTF.